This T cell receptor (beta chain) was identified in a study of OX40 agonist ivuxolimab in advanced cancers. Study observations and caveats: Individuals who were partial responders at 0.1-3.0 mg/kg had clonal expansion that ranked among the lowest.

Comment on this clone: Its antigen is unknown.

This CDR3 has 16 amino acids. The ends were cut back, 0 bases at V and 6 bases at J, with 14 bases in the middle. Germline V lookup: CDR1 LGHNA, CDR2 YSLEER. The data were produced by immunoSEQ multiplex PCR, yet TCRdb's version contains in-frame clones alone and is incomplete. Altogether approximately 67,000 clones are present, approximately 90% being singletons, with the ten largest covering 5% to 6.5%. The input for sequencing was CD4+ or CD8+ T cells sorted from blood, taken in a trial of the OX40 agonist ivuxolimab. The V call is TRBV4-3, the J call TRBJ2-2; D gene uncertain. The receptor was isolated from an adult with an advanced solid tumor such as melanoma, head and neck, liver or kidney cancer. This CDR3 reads CASSQDGTGFSGELFF. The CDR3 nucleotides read TGCGCCAGCAGCCAAGACGGTACGGGTTTTTCCGGGGAGCTGTTTTTT.